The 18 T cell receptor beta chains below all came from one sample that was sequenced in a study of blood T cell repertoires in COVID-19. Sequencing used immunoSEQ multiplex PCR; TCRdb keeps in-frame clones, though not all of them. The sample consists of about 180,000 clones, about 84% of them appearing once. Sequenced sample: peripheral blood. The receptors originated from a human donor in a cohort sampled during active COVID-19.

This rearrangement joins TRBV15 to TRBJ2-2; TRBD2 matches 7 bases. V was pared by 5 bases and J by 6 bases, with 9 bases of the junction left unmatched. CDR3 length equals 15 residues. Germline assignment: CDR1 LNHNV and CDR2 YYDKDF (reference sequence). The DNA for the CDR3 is TGTGCCACCAGCCTCCCGCGGGGGAAGTCCGGGGAGCTGTTTTTT. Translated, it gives CATSLPRGKSGELFF.

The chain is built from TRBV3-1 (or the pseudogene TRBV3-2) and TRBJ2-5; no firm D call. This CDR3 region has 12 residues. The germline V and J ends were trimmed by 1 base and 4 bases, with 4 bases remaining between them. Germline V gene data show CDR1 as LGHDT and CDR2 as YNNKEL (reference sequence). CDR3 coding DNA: TGTGCCAGCAGCCAAGTTAGAGAGACCCAGTACTTC. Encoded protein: CASSQVRETQYF.

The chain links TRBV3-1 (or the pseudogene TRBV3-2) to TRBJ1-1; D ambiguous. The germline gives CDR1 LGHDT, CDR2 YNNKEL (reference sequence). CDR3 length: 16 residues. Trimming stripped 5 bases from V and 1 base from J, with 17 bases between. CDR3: CASSRLVGTGNTEAFF. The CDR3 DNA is TGTGCCAGCAGCAGACTAGTCGGAACTGGGAACACTGAAGCTTTCTTT.

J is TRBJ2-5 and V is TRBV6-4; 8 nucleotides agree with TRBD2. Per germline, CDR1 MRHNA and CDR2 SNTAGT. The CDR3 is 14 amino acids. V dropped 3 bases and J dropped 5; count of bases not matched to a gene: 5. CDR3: CASSEHSGAETQYF. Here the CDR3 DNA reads TGTGCCAGCAGTGAACATAGCGGGGCTGAGACCCAGTACTTC.

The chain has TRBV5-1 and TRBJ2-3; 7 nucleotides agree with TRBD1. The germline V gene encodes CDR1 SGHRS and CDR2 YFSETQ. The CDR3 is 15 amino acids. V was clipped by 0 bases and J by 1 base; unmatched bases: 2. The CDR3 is CASSLADRGTDTQYF. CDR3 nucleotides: TGCGCCAGCAGCTTGGCCGACAGGGGCACAGATACGCAGTATTTT.

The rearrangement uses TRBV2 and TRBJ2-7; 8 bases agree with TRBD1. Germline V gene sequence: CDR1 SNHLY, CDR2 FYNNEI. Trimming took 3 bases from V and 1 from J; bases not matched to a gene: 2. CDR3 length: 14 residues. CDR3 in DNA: TGTGCCAGCAGTGATGGACAGGGTTCCTACGAGCAGTACTTC. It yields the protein CASSDGQGSYEQYF. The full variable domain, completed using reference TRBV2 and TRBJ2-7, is EPEVTQTPSHQVTQMGQEVILRCVPISNHLYFYWYRQILGQKVEFLVSFYNNEISEKSEIFDDQFSVERPDGSNFTLKIRSTKLEDSAMYFCASSDGQGSYEQYFGPGTRLTVT.

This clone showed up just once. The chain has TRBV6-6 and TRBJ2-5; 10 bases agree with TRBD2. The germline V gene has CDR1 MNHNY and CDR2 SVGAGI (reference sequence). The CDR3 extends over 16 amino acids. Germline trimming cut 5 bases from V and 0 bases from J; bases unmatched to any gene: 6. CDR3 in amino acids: CASSRGLAAYQETQYF. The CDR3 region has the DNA TGTGCCAGCAGTCGAGGACTAGCGGCGTACCAAGAGACCCAGTACTTC.

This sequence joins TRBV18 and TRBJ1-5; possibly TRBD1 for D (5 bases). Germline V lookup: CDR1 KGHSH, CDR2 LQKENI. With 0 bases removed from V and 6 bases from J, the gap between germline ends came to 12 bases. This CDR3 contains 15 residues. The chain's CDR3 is CASSPPGGESQPQHF. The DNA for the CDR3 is TGTGCCAGCTCACCACCGGGGGGAGAAAGTCAGCCCCAGCATTTT.

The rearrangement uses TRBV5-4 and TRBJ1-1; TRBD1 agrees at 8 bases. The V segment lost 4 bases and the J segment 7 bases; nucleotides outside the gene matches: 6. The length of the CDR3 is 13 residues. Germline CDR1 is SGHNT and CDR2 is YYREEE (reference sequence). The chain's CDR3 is CASSQRQGFEAFF. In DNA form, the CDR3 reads TGTGCCAGCAGCCAGCGACAGGGGTTTGAAGCTTTCTTT.

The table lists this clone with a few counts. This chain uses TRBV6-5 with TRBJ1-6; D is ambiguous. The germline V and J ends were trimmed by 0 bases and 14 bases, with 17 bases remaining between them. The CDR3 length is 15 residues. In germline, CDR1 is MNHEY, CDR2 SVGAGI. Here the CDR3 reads CASSYSKGGSVSLHF. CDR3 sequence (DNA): TGTGCCAGCAGTTACTCGAAAGGAGGCTCTGTGTCCCTCCACTTT.

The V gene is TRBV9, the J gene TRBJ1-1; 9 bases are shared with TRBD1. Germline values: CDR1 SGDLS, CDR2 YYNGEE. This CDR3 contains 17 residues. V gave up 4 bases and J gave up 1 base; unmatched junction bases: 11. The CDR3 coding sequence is TGTGCCAGCAGCCCCGAGGGACAGGGCCTGGAGAACACTGAAGCTTTCTTT. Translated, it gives CASSPEGQGLENTEAFF.

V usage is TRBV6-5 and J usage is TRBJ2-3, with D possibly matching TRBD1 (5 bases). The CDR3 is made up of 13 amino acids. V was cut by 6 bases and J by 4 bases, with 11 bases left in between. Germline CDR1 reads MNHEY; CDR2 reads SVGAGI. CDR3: CASRWKGSDTQYF. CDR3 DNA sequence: TGTGCCAGCAGGTGGAAGGGGTCAGATACGCAGTATTTT.

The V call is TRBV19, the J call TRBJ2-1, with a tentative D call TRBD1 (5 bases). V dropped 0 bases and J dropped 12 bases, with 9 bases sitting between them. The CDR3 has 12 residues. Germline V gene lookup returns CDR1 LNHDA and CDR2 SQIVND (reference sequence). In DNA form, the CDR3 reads TGTGCCAGTAGTATAGATAGAACAGGGCAGTTCTTC. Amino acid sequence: CASSIDRTGQFF.

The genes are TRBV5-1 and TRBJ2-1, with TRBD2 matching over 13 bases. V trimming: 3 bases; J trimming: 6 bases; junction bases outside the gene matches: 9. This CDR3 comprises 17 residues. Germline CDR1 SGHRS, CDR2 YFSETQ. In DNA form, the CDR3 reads TGCGCCAGCAGCTCGTACCCGACTAGCGGGGGGAGCAATGAGCAGTTCTTC. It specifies CASSSYPTSGGSNEQFF.

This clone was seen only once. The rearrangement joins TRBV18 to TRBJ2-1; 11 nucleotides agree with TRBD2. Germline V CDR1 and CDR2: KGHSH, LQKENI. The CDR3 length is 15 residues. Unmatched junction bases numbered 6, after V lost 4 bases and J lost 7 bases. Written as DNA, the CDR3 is TGTGCCAGCTCACAGGGACTAGCGGTCGCGAATGAGCAGTTCTTC. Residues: CASSQGLAVANEQFF. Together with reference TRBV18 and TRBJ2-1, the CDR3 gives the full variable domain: NAGVMQNPRHLVRRRGQEARLRCSPMKGHSHVYWYRQLPEEGLKFMVYLQKENIIDESGMPKERFSAEFPKEGPSILRIQQVVRGDSAAYFCASSQGLAVANEQFFGPGTRLTVL.

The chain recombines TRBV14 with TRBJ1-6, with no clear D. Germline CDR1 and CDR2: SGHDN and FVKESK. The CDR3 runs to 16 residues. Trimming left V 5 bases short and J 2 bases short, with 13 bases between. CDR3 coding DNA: TGTGCCAGCAGCACCCGGGGAAACCCCTATAATTCACCCCTCCACTTT. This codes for CASSTRGNPYNSPLHF.

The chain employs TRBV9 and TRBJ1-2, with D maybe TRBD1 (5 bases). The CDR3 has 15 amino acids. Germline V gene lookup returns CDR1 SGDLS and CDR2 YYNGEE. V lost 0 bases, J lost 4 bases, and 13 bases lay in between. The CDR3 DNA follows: TGTGCCAGCAGCGTAGCACAGGATGTTTCCTATGGCTACACCTTC. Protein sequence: CASSVAQDVSYGYTF.

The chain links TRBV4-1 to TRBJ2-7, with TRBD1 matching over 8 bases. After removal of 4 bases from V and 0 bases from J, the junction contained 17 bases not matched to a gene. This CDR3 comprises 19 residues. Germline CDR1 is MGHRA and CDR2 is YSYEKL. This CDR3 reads CASSPRRLVSGQDSYEQYF. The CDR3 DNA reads TGCGCCAGCAGCCCCCGCAGGTTGGTCTCGGGACAGGACTCCTACGAGCAGTACTTC.